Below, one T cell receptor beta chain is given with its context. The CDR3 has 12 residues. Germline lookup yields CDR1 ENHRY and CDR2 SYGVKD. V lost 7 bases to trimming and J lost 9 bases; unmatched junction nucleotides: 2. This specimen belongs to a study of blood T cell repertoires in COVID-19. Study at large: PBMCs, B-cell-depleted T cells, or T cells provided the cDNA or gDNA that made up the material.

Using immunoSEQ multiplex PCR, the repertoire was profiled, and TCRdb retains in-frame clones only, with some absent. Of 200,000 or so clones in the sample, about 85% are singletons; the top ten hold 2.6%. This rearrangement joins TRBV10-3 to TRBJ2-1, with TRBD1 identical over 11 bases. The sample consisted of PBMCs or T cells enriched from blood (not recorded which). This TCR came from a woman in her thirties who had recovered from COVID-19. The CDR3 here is CAIMGQGGEQFF. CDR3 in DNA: TGTGCCATCATGGGACAGGGGGGTGAGCAGTTCTTC.